This T cell receptor (beta chain) was retrieved from a study of somatic mutations in cytotoxic T cells in rheumatoid arthritis. The overall study: Patient blood (30 ml EDTA) was taken immediately after diagnosis and before treatment. Study-level results: What antigens the expanded CD8+ clones targeted remained unknown.

Per the original methods: After comparison against published virus-specific TCRB sequences, only a few of the patient CD8+ clones larger than 1% turned out to match them. Generated by immunoSEQ multiplex PCR, the TCRdb table keeps only in-frame clones and is missing some. From that table come the V and J calls and clone size; the DNA was used to work out D and trimming. The table shows approximately 23,000 clones, with 78% occurring only once. CDR3 length: 14 amino acids. Germline trimming cut 3 bases from V and 8 bases from J; bases unmatched to any gene: 5. The germline CDR1 and CDR2 sequences are LNHDA and SQIVND (reference sequence). About this clone itself: What it binds is not known.

The V call is TRBV19, the J call TRBJ1-4; TRBD1 aligns across 8 bases. The specimen was CD8+ T cells sorted from blood. This sequence was found in an adult with rheumatoid arthritis. The CDR3, as DNA: TGTGCCAGTAGTATGGGACAGGAAGGAGAAAAACTGTTTTTT. Its protein is CASSMGQEGEKLFF.